This entry lists 28 T cell receptor beta chains sequenced from one sample in a study of T-cell memory formation after mild COVID-19. TCRdb recomputed calls from the 5' RACE reads with MiXCR, one row per CDR3 protein. The repertoire has under 300,000 distinct CDR3 sequences, roughly 15% of them found once; the top ten carry around 3.4%. The sequenced material came from PBMCs or a T cell subset sorted from them (not recorded which). The receptors derive from a man between 18 and 35 years old who had mild COVID-19 (a few samples of this study predate the infection). Cell type and time point are not known.

This clonotype was picked up a small number of times. The chain recombines TRBV12-3 or TRBV12-4 with TRBJ2-4; D not certain. This CDR3 has 11 amino acids. Trimming took off 6 bases at V and 4 bases at J, with 4 bases between the two ends. The CDR3 region has the DNA TGTGCCAGCAGGACTAAAAACATTCAGTACTTC. This gives the protein CASRTKNIQYF.

The chain couples TRBV6-5 to TRBJ1-2; 9 bases match TRBD1. The junction had 21 bases not matched to a gene; V was cut back by 2 bases and J by 5 bases. The CDR3 runs to 20 residues. Looked up from germline, CDR1 is MNHEY and CDR2 is SVGAGI. The chain's CDR3 is CASSYVDRGGFVVRLYGYTF. Here the CDR3 DNA reads TGTGCCAGCAGTTACGTGGACAGGGGCGGTTTCGTCGTGAGGCTTTATGGCTACACCTTC.

This clonotype has a count of ten or more. This sequence joins TRBV12-3 or TRBV12-4 and TRBJ1-1, with a weak D call TRBD1 (5 bases). The V and J ends lost 0 bases and 7 bases respectively, with 9 bases between them. This CDR3 region has 13 residues. The CDR3 region is CASSLAKGREAFF. CDR3 sequence (DNA): TGTGCCAGCAGTTTAGCGAAGGGACGTGAAGCTTTCTTT.

V is TRBV6-1 and J is TRBJ1-5; D uncertain. This CDR3 contains 14 residues. V was pared by 5 bases and J by 0 bases, with 8 bases between. Per germline, CDR1 MNHNS and CDR2 SASEGT. CDR3: CASSLEFSNQPQHF. CDR3 bases: TGTGCCAGCAGTTTAGAATTTAGCAATCAGCCCCAGCATTTT.

The chain links TRBV21-1 to TRBJ1-5. TRBV21-1 is noted as a pseudogene. The CDR3 is made up of 17 amino acids. The CDR3 sequence is CASSPTESINCNQPQHF. The CDR3, as DNA: TGTGCCAGCAGCCCAACGGAGTCAATTAATTGCAATCAGCCCCAGCATTTT.

The rearrangement joins TRBV7-9 to TRBJ2-2, with D maybe TRBD2 (5 bases). The CDR3 has 13 residues. Trimming took 7 bases from V and 4 from J, leaving 10 bases between them. Germline CDR1 reads SEHNR; CDR2 reads FQNEAQ (reference sequence). This chain's CDR3 is CASTWTGTGELFF. The CDR3 DNA reads TGTGCCAGCACCTGGACTGGCACCGGGGAGCTGTTTTTT.

The V gene is TRBV7-8, the J gene TRBJ2-1, with D possibly TRBD2 on 6 matching bases. CDR1 and CDR2 from the germline V gene are SGHVS and FQNEAQ. The CDR3 extends over 16 amino acids. V gave up 4 bases and J gave up 1 base, with 14 bases separating them. The CDR3 here is CASSSGRWGSYNEQFF. The CDR3, as DNA: TGTGCCAGCAGCTCAGGGAGGTGGGGGTCCTACAATGAGCAGTTCTTC.

The chain uses TRBV7-2 and TRBJ2-7, with TRBD1 as a possible D gene (6 bases). V was clipped by 0 bases and J by 2 bases, with 14 bases between them. CDR3 length equals 16 residues. Per germline, CDR1 SGHTA and CDR2 FQGNSA. CDR3: CASSLAGPGQPYEQYF. CDR3 nucleotides: TGTGCCAGCAGCTTAGCGGGACCGGGACAACCCTACGAGCAGTACTTC.

This clonotype showed up just a few times. The CDR3 loop reads CASELVAGGHDTDTQYF. The CDR3 DNA is TGTGCCAGCGAATTGGTAGCGGGGGGGCATGACACAGATACGCAGTATTTT. The V and J genes are TRBV6-5 and TRBJ2-3, with 11 positions matching TRBD2. The CDR3 has 17 amino acids. The V gene's germline CDR1 is MNHEY and CDR2 SVGAGI. V trimming: 8 bases; J trimming: 2 bases; junction bases outside the gene matches: 12.

This clonotype was seen a few times. V usage is TRBV9 and J usage is TRBJ2-2, with 10 bases aligning to TRBD1. The CDR3 extends over 15 amino acids. The V gene's germline CDR1 is SGDLS and CDR2 YYNGEE. V gave up 4 bases and J gave up 7 bases; unmatched junction bases: 7. The CDR3 region has the DNA TGTGCCAGCAGCACCGGACAGGGGGAAGGCGGGGAGCTGTTTTTT. Translated: CASSTGQGEGGELFF.

In this sample, this clonotype turned up many times. This chain joins TRBV11-2 and TRBJ2-5; no reliable D call. CDR1 and CDR2 (germline): SGHAT, FQNNGV. The V and J ends lost 3 bases and 3 bases respectively, with 5 bases between them. This CDR3 contains 12 residues. The CDR3 DNA follows: TGTGCCAGCAGCTTCCGGGAAGAGACCCAGTACTTC. Residues: CASSFREETQYF.

This clonotype has just a few counts. V usage is TRBV5-4 and J usage is TRBJ2-1; perhaps TRBD1 as D (6 bases). Germline CDR1 reads SGHNT; CDR2 reads YYREEE (reference sequence). Between the trimmed V and J ends, which lost 4 bases and 5 bases, there was a span of 13 bases. The CDR3 runs to 14 residues. The CDR3 loop reads CASSDQGYNNEQFF. The CDR3 DNA follows: TGTGCCAGCAGCGACCAGGGGTACAACAATGAGCAGTTCTTC.

V is TRBV6-7 and J is TRBJ2-5, with 10 bases that match TRBD1. TRBV6-7 is an open reading frame whose function is uncertain. The V and J ends lost 2 bases and 4 bases, in that order; junction bases with no gene match: 10. The CDR3 has 17 residues. The CDR3 DNA sequence: TGTGCCAGCAGTTACGGGGACCGGGACAGGGGTGGAGAGACCCAGTACTTC. Protein: CASSYGDRDRGGETQYF.

The rearrangement joins TRBV6-2 or TRBV6-3 to TRBJ1-2; weak D call: TRBD1 (5 bases). V lost 5 bases and J lost 6, with 16 bases in between. The CDR3 sequence is 14 residues long. CDR1 and CDR2 (germline): MNHEY, SVGEGT. The CDR3 region is CASSARQGSDGYTF. The CDR3 DNA reads TGTGCCAGCAGTGCCCGGCAGGGTTCGGATGGCTACACCTTC.

This clonotype has more than one count but fewer than ten. The CDR3 region has the DNA TGTGCCAGCAGCCGGGAGGGGGGGAGGCCCCAGCATTTT. Its translation: CASSREGGRPQHF. V and J are TRBV7-2 and TRBJ1-5; D is possibly TRBD1 (6 bases). This CDR3 is built from 13 residues. CDR1 is SGHTA and CDR2 is FQGNSA in the germline V gene. V was pared by 5 bases and J by 9 bases, with 14 bases between.

This chain joins TRBV7-2 and TRBJ2-3; TRBD1 is a possible D gene (5 bases). CDR3 length: 15 residues. Trimming pared 1 base from V and 1 base from J, leaving 9 bases between. The germline gives CDR1 SGHTA, CDR2 FQGNSA. Here the CDR3 reads CASSLVGQRTDTQYF. Here the CDR3 DNA reads TGTGCCAGCAGCTTAGTAGGACAACGCACAGATACGCAGTATTTT.

V usage is TRBV5-1 and J usage is TRBJ1-2, with a weak D call TRBD1 (5 bases). Per germline, CDR1 SGHRS and CDR2 YFSETQ. The ends were cut back, 2 bases at V and 6 bases at J, with 14 bases in the middle. The CDR3 consists of 14 residues. DNA of the CDR3: TGCGCCAGCAGCTTCGGGGCGCCGGGTGATGGCTACACCTTC. It translates to CASSFGAPGDGYTF. The full variable domain, in which reference TRBV5-1 and TRBJ1-2 provide the parts outside the CDR3, is KAGVTQTPRYLIKTRGQQVTLSCSPISGHRSVSWYQQTPGQGLQFLFEYFSETQRNKGNFPGRFSGRQFSNSRSEMNVSTLELGDSALYLCASSFGAPGDGYTFGSGTRLTVV.

This clonotype was counted a few times. The J gene is TRBJ2-1, the V gene TRBV5-1, with 10 bases fitting TRBD2. The CDR3 has 17 residues. J gave up 2 bases and V 4 bases, and 9 bases lay outside the gene matches. Per the germline V gene, CDR1 is SGHRS and CDR2 is YFSETQ. The CDR3 here is CASSKAASGGPYNEQFF. The CDR3 DNA reads as TGCGCCAGCAGCAAGGCGGCTAGCGGGGGCCCCTACAATGAGCAGTTCTTC.

The rearrangement links TRBV7-2 to TRBJ1-3; D may be TRBD1 (6 bases). This CDR3 has 15 residues. Per the germline V gene, CDR1 is SGHTA and CDR2 is FQGNSA. Trimming took off 2 bases at V and 4 bases at J, with 12 bases between the two ends. The CDR3 region has the DNA TGTGCCAGCAGCTTAACCAGGGGTAGGGGAAACACCATATATTTT. This sequence encodes CASSLTRGRGNTIYF.

The table lists this clonotype with many counts. V and J are TRBV7-2 and TRBJ2-1; either TRBD1 or TRBD2 may supply D (6 bases each). This CDR3 has 19 residues. The V end was cut by 4 bases, the J end by 0 bases, with 22 bases between. Germline CDR1 reads SGHTA; CDR2 reads FQGNSA. The CDR3 here is CASSSPVRGPGNSYNEQFF. The CDR3 region has the DNA TGTGCCAGCAGCTCCCCGGTCCGGGGGCCTGGAAACTCCTACAATGAGCAGTTCTTC.

In this sample, this clonotype turned up a few times. The genes are TRBV7-9 and TRBJ2-7; 10 nucleotides align to TRBD1. V lost 5 bases, J lost 6 bases, and 10 bases stayed unmatched. Germline CDR1 SEHNR, CDR2 FQNEAQ (reference sequence). The CDR3 is 15 amino acids. For the CDR3, the DNA is TGTGCCAGCAGCAGAGCGGGGACAGGGGCGAGCGAGCAGTACGTC. Translation gives CASSRAGTGASEQYV.

There are a few counts of this clonotype. The chain links TRBV20-1 to TRBJ2-7, with 8 bases identical to TRBD2. CDR3 length: 14 amino acids. In germline, CDR1 is DFQATT, CDR2 SNEGSKA (reference sequence). After removal of 3 bases from V and 2 bases from J, the junction contained 6 bases not matched to a gene. The CDR3 protein is CSASPPGGAYEQYF. CDR3 bases: TGCAGTGCTAGCCCCCCGGGGGGGGCCTACGAGCAGTACTTC.

The chain recombines TRBV6-5 with TRBJ2-3; D may be TRBD1 (6 bases). The CDR3 runs to 15 residues. With 2 bases removed from V and 5 bases from J, the gap between germline ends came to 14 bases. Germline V gene data show CDR1 as MNHEY and CDR2 as SVGAGI. The CDR3 here is CASSYGPGVGDTQYF. CDR3 nucleotide sequence: TGTGCCAGCAGTTACGGACCAGGGGTAGGAGATACGCAGTATTTT.

The table lists this clonotype with a few counts. The CDR3 DNA follows: TGTGCCAGCAGCCAAGGACAGGGCGTTGGCTACACCTTC. Amino acid sequence: CASSQGQGVGYTF. The chain recombines TRBV3-1 with TRBJ1-2, with 7 bases that match TRBD1. Losses at the gene ends were 1 base for V and 7 bases for J; bases not matched to a gene: 3. This CDR3 contains 13 residues. Germline V lookup: CDR1 LGHDT, CDR2 YNNKEL (reference sequence). The complete variable domain, with remaining parts taken from reference TRBV3-1 and TRBJ1-2, reads DTAVSQTPKYLVTQMGNDKSIKCEQNLGHDTMYWYKQDSKKFLKIMFSYNNKELIINETVPNRFSPKSPDKAHLNLHINSLELGDSAVYFCASSQGQGVGYTFGSGTRLTVV.

This clonotype was detected a few times. This chain connects TRBV6-5 to TRBJ2-6; D is unclear. With 2 bases removed from V and 2 bases from J, the gap between germline ends came to 10 bases. The CDR3 totals 16 residues. Germline CDR1 is MNHEY and CDR2 is SVGAGI. The CDR3 bases are TGTGCCAGCAGTTACCGACCTTCTGCTGGGGCCAACGTCCTGACTTTC. Protein product: CASSYRPSAGANVLTF.

Many counts were recorded for this clonotype. The V gene is TRBV15, the J gene TRBJ1-2; 7 nucleotides match TRBD1. Germline V CDR1 and CDR2: LNHNV, YYDKDF (reference sequence). This CDR3 region has 16 residues. The V gene end was trimmed by 0 bases and the J gene end by 2 bases; junction bases not matched to a gene: 6. As DNA, the CDR3 is TGTGCCACCAGCAGAGAAGGGACAGCGAAAAACTATGGCTACACCTTC. Its protein product is CATSREGTAKNYGYTF.

This clonotype has a count of ten or more. The rearrangement joins TRBV4-3 to TRBJ2-3, with TRBD2 as a possible D gene (7 bases). CDR3 size: 17 residues. The germline V gene has CDR1 LGHNA and CDR2 YSLEER. Deletions cut 0 bases from V and 4 bases from J, with 17 bases between. CDR3 sequence: CASSQDWGGGHPDTQYF. In DNA form, the CDR3 reads TGCGCCAGCAGCCAAGATTGGGGGGGGGGCCACCCAGATACGCAGTATTTT.

This chain uses TRBV29-1 with TRBJ2-3, with TRBD2 identical over 8 bases. Germline V gene sequence: CDR1 SQVTM, CDR2 ANQGSEA. The CDR3 is 14 residues long. With 3 bases clipped from V and 2 bases from J, the junction kept 4 bases outside the gene matches. The CDR3 bases are TGCAGCGTTGAGCGGGGGGCGGTCACAGATACGCAGTATTTT. This sequence encodes CSVERGAVTDTQYF.